This section outlines one T cell receptor beta chain sequence together with its context. The CDR3 extends over 16 amino acids. Germline assignment: CDR1 SEHNR and CDR2 FQNEAQ (reference sequence). V was trimmed by 5 bases and J by 1 base, leaving 16 bases between them. This sample stems from a study of blood T cell repertoires in COVID-19. At the level of the study: The United States, Italy and Spain supplied acute and convalescent COVID-19 samples. From T cells, B-cell-depleted T cells, or PBMCs came the material, which was cDNA or gDNA.

Clones were sequenced by immunoSEQ multiplex PCR, and TCRdb holds only the in-frame ones, with some missing. The sample lists around 150,000 clones; more than 90% were seen once. Sequencing used peripheral blood. This sequence joins TRBV7-9 and TRBJ2-3; perhaps TRBD1 as D (5 bases). The sequence was collected from a man aged 55-75 years with active or convalescent COVID-19. The CDR3: CASSQRTLFGTDTQYF. The CDR3 nucleotides are TGTGCCAGCAGCCAAAGGACACTCTTCGGCACAGATACGCAGTATTTT.